This TCR beta chain was recorded in a study of spatial heterogeneity in lung cancer. General study findings and limits: Circulating ubiquitous expanded tumor TCRs were observed more frequently at resection than at follow-up.

In TCRdb, the 5' RACE reads were re-called with MiXCR into one record per CDR3 protein. This sample has roughly 80,000 distinct CDR3 sequences, with around 12% found just once. Germline CDR1 reads SGHDN; CDR2 reads FVKESK. The V segment lost 0 bases and the J segment 8 bases; nucleotides outside the gene matches: 7. CDR3 length: 16 residues. Noted time point: sample taken at primary tumor resection. Unsorted whole RNA from tumor, nontumor lung or frozen PBMC underwent sequencing. As concerns this clonotype: Its antigen is unknown.

This sequence joins TRBV14 and TRBJ2-1, with 10 bases lining up with TRBD2. Sequenced material: PBMCs, taken at surgery. This receptor was identified in a male donor with early-stage non-small cell lung cancer. CDR3 sequence: CASSQDRAGGYHEQFF. CDR3 coding DNA: TGTGCCAGCAGCCAAGATAGAGCGGGGGGGTATCATGAGCAGTTCTTC. Looking up the rest from reference TRBV14 and TRBJ2-1 gives the full variable domain: EAGVTQFPSHSVIEKGQTVTLRCDPISGHDNLYWYRRVMGKEIKFLLHFVKESKQDESGMPNNRFLAERTGGTYSTLKVQPAELEDSGVYFCASSQDRAGGYHEQFFGPGTRLTVL.